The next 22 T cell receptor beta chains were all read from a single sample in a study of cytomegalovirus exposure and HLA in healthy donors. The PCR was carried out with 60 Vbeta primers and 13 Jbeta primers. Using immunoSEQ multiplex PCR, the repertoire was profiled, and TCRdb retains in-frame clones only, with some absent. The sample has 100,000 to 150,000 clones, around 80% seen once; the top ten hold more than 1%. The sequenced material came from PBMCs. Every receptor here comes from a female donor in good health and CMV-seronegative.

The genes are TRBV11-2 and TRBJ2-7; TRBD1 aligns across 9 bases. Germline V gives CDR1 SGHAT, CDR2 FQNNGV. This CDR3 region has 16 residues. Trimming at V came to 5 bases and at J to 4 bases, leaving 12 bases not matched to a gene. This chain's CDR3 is CASSLIMRQGVYEQYF. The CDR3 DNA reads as TGTGCCAGCAGCCTCATCATGAGACAGGGGGTTTACGAGCAGTACTTC. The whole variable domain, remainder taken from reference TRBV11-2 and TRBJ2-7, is EAGVAQSPRYKIIEKRQSVAFWCNPISGHATLYWYQQILGQGPKLLIQFQNNGVVDDSQLPKDRFSAERLKGVDSTLKIQPAKLEDSAVYLCASSLIMRQGVYEQYFGPGTRLTVT.

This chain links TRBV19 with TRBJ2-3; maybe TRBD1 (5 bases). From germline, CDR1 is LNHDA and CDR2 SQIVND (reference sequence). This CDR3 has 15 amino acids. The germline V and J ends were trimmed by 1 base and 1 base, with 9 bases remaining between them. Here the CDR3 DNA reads TGTGCCAGTAGTATAGGAGTAGGGGGCACAGATACGCAGTATTTT. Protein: CASSIGVGGTDTQYF.

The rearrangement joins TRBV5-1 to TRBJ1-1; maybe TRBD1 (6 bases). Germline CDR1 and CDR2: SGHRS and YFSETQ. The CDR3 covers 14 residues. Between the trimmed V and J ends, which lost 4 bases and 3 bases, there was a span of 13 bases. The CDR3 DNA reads TGCGCCAGCAGCGTCCAGCCAGGGGACACTGAAGCTTTCTTT. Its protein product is CASSVQPGDTEAFF.

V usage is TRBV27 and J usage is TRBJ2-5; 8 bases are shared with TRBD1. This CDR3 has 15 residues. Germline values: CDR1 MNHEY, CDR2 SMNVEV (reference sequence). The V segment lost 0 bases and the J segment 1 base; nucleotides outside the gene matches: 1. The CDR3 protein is CASSLSTGVQETQYF. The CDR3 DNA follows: TGTGCCAGCAGTTTATCGACAGGGGTCCAAGAGACCCAGTACTTC.

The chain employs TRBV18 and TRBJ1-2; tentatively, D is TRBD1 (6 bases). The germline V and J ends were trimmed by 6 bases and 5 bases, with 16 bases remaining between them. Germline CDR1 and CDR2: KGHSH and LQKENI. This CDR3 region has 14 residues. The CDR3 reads CASSPYRVEYGYTF. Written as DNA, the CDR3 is TGTGCCAGCTCCCCTTACAGGGTAGAATATGGCTACACCTTC.

As DNA, the CDR3 is TGTGCCAGCTCACCTACAGGTCCCTCAAGTAACTATGGCTACACCTTC. Translated, it gives CASSPTGPSSNYGYTF. The chain combines TRBV18 with TRBJ1-2; D may be TRBD1 (5 bases). This CDR3 is 16 amino acids long. V dropped 3 bases and J dropped 1 base, with 15 bases sitting between them. Germline CDR1 is KGHSH and CDR2 is LQKENI.

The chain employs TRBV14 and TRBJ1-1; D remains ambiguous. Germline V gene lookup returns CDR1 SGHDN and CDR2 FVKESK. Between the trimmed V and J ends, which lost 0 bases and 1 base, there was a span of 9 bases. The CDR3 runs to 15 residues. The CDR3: CASSQEFAGNTEAFF. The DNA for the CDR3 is TGTGCCAGCAGCCAAGAGTTTGCGGGGAACACTGAAGCTTTCTTT.

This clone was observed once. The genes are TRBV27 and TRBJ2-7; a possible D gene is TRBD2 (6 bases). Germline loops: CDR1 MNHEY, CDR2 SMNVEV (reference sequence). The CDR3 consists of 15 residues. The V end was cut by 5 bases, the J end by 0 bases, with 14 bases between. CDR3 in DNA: TGTGCCAGCAGTCCCCCCCTCGGGAGCTCCTACGAGCAGTACTTC. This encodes CASSPPLGSSYEQYF.

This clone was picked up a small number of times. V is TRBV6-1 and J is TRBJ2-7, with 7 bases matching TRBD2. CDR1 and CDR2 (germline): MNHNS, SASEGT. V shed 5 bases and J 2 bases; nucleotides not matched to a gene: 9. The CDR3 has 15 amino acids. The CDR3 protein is CASSTMGGKTYEQYF. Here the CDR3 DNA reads TGTGCCAGCAGTACCATGGGAGGGAAAACCTACGAGCAGTACTTC.

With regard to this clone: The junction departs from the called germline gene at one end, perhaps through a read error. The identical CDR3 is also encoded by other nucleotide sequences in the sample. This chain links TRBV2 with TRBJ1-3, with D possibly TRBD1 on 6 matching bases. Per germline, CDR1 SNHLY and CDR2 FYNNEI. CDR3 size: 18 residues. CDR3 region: CASSAGQSRKRSGNTIYF. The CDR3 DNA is TGTGCCAGCAGTGCGGGACAAAGTCGCAAGCGCTCTGGTAACACCATATATTTT. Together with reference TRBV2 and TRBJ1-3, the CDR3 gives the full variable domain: EPEVTQTPSHQVTQMGQEVILRCVPISNHLYFYWYRQILGQKVEFLVSFYNNEISEKSEIFDDQFSVERPDGSNFTLKIRSTKLEDSAMYFCASSAGQSRKRSGNTIYFGEGSWLTVV.

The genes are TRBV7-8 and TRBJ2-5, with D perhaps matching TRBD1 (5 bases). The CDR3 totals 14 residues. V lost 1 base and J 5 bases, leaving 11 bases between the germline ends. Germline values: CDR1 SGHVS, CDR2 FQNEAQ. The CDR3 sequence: CASSLGQGTETQYF. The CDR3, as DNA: TGTGCCAGCAGCTTAGGTCAGGGTACGGAGACCCAGTACTTC.

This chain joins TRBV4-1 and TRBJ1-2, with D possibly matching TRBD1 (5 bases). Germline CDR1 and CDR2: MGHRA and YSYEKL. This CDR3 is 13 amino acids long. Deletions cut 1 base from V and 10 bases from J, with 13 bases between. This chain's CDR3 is CASSQVGTGPYTF. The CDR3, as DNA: TGCGCCAGCAGCCAAGTGGGTACAGGTCCCTACACCTTC.

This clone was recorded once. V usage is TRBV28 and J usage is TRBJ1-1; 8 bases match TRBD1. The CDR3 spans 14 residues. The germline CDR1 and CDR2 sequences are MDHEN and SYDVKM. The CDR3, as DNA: TGTGCAAGCCCCAAAGGACAGGGGAACACTGAAGCTTTCTTT. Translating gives CASPKGQGNTEAFF.

The CDR3 DNA reads TGTGCCACCCGCCCCGGTAATCCCTACGAGCAGTACTTC. It yields the protein CATRPGNPYEQYF. J is TRBJ2-7 and V is TRBV7-8; no reliable D call. Germline-derived CDR1 and CDR2 are SGHVS and FQNEAQ. V dropped 10 bases and J dropped 2 bases, with 15 bases sitting between them. The CDR3 runs 13 residues.

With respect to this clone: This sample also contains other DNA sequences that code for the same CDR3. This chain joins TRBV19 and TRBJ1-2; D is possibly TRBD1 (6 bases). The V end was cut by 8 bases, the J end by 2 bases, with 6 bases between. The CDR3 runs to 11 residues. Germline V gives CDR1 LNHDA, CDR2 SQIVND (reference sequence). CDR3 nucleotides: TGTGCCAGTCAGGGGAACTATGGCTACACCTTC. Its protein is CASQGNYGYTF.

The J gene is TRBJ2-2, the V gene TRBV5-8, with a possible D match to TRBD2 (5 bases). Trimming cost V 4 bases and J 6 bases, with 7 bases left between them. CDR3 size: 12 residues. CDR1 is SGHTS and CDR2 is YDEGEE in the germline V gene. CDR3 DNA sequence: TGTGCCAGCAGCGTCGGGGCCGGGGAGCTGTTTTTT. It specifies CASSVGAGELFF.

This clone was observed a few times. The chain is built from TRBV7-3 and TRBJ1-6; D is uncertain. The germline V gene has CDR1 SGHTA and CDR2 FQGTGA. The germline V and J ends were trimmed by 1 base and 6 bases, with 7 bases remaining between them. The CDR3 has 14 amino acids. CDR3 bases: TGTGCCAGCAGCTTAAGGCCAACTAATTCACCCCTCCACTTT. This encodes CASSLRPTNSPLHF.

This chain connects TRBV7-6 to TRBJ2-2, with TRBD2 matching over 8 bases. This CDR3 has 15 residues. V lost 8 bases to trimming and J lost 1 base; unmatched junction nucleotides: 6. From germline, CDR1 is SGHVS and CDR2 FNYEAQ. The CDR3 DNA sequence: TGTGCCAGCTCTCGGGGGGGGCGGAACACCGGGGAGCTGTTTTTT. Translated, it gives CASSRGGRNTGELFF.

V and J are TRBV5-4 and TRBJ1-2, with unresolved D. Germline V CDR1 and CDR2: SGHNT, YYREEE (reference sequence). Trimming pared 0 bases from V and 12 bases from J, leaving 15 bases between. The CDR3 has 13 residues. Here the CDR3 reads CASSLGLGRWHTF. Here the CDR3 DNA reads TGTGCCAGCAGCTTGGGGTTAGGGAGATGGCACACCTTC. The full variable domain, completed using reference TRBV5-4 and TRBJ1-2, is ETGVTQSPTHLIKTRGQQVTLRCSSQSGHNTVSWYQQALGQGPQFIFQYYREEENGRGNFPPRFSGLQFPNYSSELNVNALELDDSALYLCASSLGLGRWHTFGSGTRLTVV.

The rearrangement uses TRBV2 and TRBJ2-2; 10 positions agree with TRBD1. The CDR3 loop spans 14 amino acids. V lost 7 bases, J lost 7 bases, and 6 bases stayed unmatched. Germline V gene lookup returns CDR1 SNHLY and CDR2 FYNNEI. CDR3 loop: CASIKGQGGGELFF. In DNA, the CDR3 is TGTGCCAGCATTAAAGGACAGGGGGGCGGGGAGCTGTTTTTT.

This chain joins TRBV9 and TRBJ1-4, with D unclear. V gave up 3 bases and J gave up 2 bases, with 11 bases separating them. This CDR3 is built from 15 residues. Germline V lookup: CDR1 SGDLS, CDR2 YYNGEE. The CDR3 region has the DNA TGTGCCAGCAGCGGCGGGTTGTCGACTAATGAAAAACTGTTTTTT. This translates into CASSGGLSTNEKLFF.

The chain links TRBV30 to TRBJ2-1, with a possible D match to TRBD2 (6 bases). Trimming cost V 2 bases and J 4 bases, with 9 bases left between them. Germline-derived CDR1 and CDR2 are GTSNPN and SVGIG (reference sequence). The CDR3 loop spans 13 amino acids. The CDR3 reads CAWSLGGYNEQFF. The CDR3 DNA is TGTGCCTGGAGTTTGGGGGGTTACAATGAGCAGTTCTTC.